The 24 T cell receptor beta chains below come from one sample, sequenced in a study of monozygotic twins with inflammatory bowel disease. TCRdb processed the 5' RACE reads again and assigns one entry to each CDR3 protein, with no DNA. Its table lists approximately 390,000 distinct CDR3 sequences. Sequencing was performed on blood. The receptors derive from a human donor with ulcerative colitis or Crohn's disease, or a healthy co-twin of an affected twin (not recorded which).

V and J are TRBV21-1 and TRBJ1-1; without DNA, the TCRdb call of TRBD1 cannot be checked. TRBV21-1 is a known pseudogene. The CDR3 has 21 amino acids. CDR3 sequence reads: CASSKQDLPLGTGLGGTEAFF.

This chain uses TRBV30 with TRBJ1-1. This CDR3 has 11 amino acids. Germline V gene lookup returns CDR1 GTSNPN and CDR2 SVGIG (reference sequence). The CDR3 region is CAWSNVREAFF.

The chain couples TRBV6-1 to TRBJ1-3; without DNA, the TCRdb call of TRBD1 cannot be checked. CDR3 length: 16 amino acids. The V gene's germline CDR1 is MNHNS and CDR2 SASEGT. CDR3 region: CASSPGTGTSGNTIYF.

The CDR3 sequence: CASSQNRFNEKLFF. V usage is TRBV7-2 and J usage is TRBJ1-4. The CDR3 is made up of 14 amino acids. Germline loops: CDR1 SGHTA, CDR2 FQGNSA.

The V gene is TRBV7-9, the J gene TRBJ1-2; the D call from TCRdb, TRBD1, cannot be confirmed without DNA. This CDR3 is built from 15 residues. Looked up from germline, CDR1 is SEHNR and CDR2 is FQNEAQ (reference sequence). CDR3 region: CASSFHGTELYGYTF.

The chain combines TRBV19 with TRBJ2-5; the TCRdb D gene call, TRBD1, has no DNA to confirm it. This CDR3 has 15 amino acids. The V gene's germline CDR1 is LNHDA and CDR2 SQIVND (reference sequence). CDR3 region: CASSIVGGLQETQYF.

V and J are TRBV18 and TRBJ2-6; TCRdb proposes TRBD1, but this gene call is untestable without DNA. Germline CDR1 reads KGHSH; CDR2 reads LQKENI. The CDR3 contains 17 residues. CDR3: CASSPRQAFSGANVLTF.

The rearrangement uses TRBV19 and TRBJ2-7; absent DNA, TCRdb's TRBD1 call cannot be checked. Germline CDR1 and CDR2: LNHDA and SQIVND (reference sequence). The CDR3 is 15 residues long. The CDR3 reads CASRAADKPYNEQYF.

The rearrangement joins TRBV5-1 to TRBJ1-5. Per germline, CDR1 SGHRS and CDR2 YFSETQ. The CDR3 extends over 15 amino acids. CDR3 protein: CASSLSPTPNQPQHF.

The chain carries TRBV29-1 and TRBJ2-5; TCRdb gives TRBD1 as the D gene, but with no DNA this cannot be confirmed. The length of the CDR3 is 11 residues. CDR1 SQVTM and CDR2 ANQGSEA come from the germline V gene. CDR3 amino acids: CSVAGAGTQYF.

The J gene is TRBJ1-6, the V gene TRBV9; TCRdb's D call of TRBD1 is untestable without DNA. This CDR3 is 14 amino acids long. Germline V gives CDR1 SGDLS, CDR2 YYNGEE. The CDR3: CASSVKQDNSPLHF.

The V and J genes are TRBV30 and TRBJ1-6; with no DNA, the TCRdb D assignment of TRBD1 cannot be verified. The CDR3 consists of 14 residues. Germline loops: CDR1 GTSNPN, CDR2 SVGIG (reference sequence). The CDR3 here is CAWSRDRGNSPLHF.

The chain couples TRBV4-3 to TRBJ2-7; TCRdb's D call, TRBD1, is unchecked because there is no DNA. CDR3 length: 12 residues. Germline loops: CDR1 LGHNA, CDR2 YSLEER. CDR3 region: CASSRGDDEQYF.

The CDR3: CASRGGTSGNYNEQFF. The chain carries TRBV2 and TRBJ2-1; the TRBD2 assignment by TCRdb is unverifiable without DNA. The CDR3 has 16 residues. Germline loops: CDR1 SNHLY, CDR2 FYNNEI.

The chain employs TRBV5-5 and TRBJ2-7. Germline lookup yields CDR1 SGHKS and CDR2 YYEKEE (reference sequence). CDR3 length equals 13 residues. CDR3 in amino acids: CASSYGLPYEQYF.

V and J are TRBV20-1 and TRBJ2-7; as DNA is missing, the TRBD2 call by TCRdb cannot be tested. This CDR3 comprises 12 residues. Germline CDR1 is DFQATT and CDR2 is SNEGSKA (reference sequence). This CDR3 reads CSSAGTSYEQYF.

The chain is built from TRBV5-1 and TRBJ2-1; TCRdb picks TRBD1, but there is no DNA to check that call. The CDR3 contains 21 residues. In germline, CDR1 is SGHRS, CDR2 YFSETQ. The CDR3 loop reads CASSLAPGQGVPAVRYNEQFF.

The V and J genes are TRBV5-4 and TRBJ2-7; the D gene TCRdb calls, TRBD1, cannot be checked with no DNA. This CDR3 is 16 amino acids long. Germline V CDR1 and CDR2: SGHNT, YYREEE (reference sequence). CDR3 residues: CASSSLGTGRSYEQYF.

The CDR3: CAYRVDTEAFF. The chain combines TRBV7-9 with TRBJ1-1; TCRdb proposes TRBD1, but this gene call is untestable without DNA. The CDR3 extends over 11 amino acids. From germline, CDR1 is SEHNR and CDR2 FQNEAQ (reference sequence).

The V and J genes are TRBV5-1 and TRBJ2-1; with no DNA, the TCRdb D assignment of TRBD2 cannot be verified. Germline CDR1 reads SGHRS; CDR2 reads YFSETQ. The CDR3 extends over 16 amino acids. The CDR3 loop reads CASSSGSGIYLNEQFF.

The V and J genes are TRBV18 and TRBJ2-2; absent DNA, TCRdb's TRBD2 call cannot be checked. This CDR3 spans 13 amino acids. Germline V CDR1 and CDR2: KGHSH, LQKENI. CDR3 loop: CASSPPSVVTVFF.

The rearrangement links TRBV5-1 to TRBJ2-2. Germline loops: CDR1 SGHRS, CDR2 YFSETQ. The CDR3 sequence is 13 residues long. The CDR3 sequence: CASSLAAAEELFF.

This chain connects TRBV7-2 to TRBJ2-5; the D call from TCRdb, TRBD2, cannot be confirmed without DNA. Per the germline V gene, CDR1 is SGHTA and CDR2 is FQGNSA. CDR3 length equals 17 residues. The CDR3 sequence: CASSLRRTSGAGETQYF.

CDR3 region: CASSLFSGAGELFF. The chain has TRBV27 and TRBJ2-2; the D call of TRBD1 rests on TCRdb alone, since no DNA is present to check it. CDR1 MNHEY and CDR2 SMNVEV come from the germline V gene (reference sequence). The CDR3 has 14 amino acids.